This is a list of T cell receptor beta chains from one sample in a study of blood T cells in healthy people across ages. TCRdb itself ran the 5' RACE reads through MiXCR, one entry per CDR3 protein. The sample shows 580,000 or so distinct CDR3 sequences, around 48% of them seen only once. Specimen: blood. Receptors were obtained from a man older than 75 in good health. Both conserved end residues are trimmed from each CDR3. The D gene is left open where the match is weak.

>TRBD2|TRBV5-1
ASSSSPSGGSETQY
>NA|TRBV5-8
ASSLATEAF
>NA|TRBV20-1
SARDYLRGISTGELF
>NA|TRBV20-1
SAKSGYQETQY
>TRBD1|TRBV20-1
SARDRSGTGDGYT
>TRBD1|TRBV6-2/TRBV6-3
ASSYGQVGAYEQY
>TRBD2|TRBV10-2
ASSEIAGLQETQY
>TRBD2|TRBV5-1
ASSPVAGAAYEQY
>NA|TRBV7-2
ASSLATSSYEQY
>NA|TRBV28
ASTNRGRAYNEQF
>TRBD2|TRBV24-1
ATSDFASGRRYNEQF
>NA|TRBV11-3
ASSLDKGEQF
>NA|TRBV7-8
ASSPRLEGGTDTQY
>NA|TRBV7-9
ASSPSGLLNEQF
>TRBD2|TRBV6-2/TRBV6-3
ASSSTSGRGDEQF
>NA|TRBV29-1
SARGGGYT
>NA|TRBV7-9
ASSFRSHSYEQY
>NA|TRBV21-1
ASSRRGRSYEQY
>NA|TRBV19
ASTPRVNEQY
>NA|TRBV14
ASSQIGVAYEQY
>TRBD2|TRBV10-3
AISESSGGPQETQY
>TRBD2|TRBV20-1
SVKLAGDYEQY
>NA|TRBV20-1
SAPLAGGTGEQF
>TRBD1|TRBV20-1
SARASGTANSPLH
>TRBD1|TRBV27
ASSGRTGADTQY
>NA|TRBV3-1
ASSAAQETQY
>NA|TRBV5-1
ASRAVTSTYEQY
>NA|TRBV24-1
ATSEGNNEQF
>TRBD2|TRBV7-2
ASSPRTGGRNEQF
>NA|TRBV6-1
ASTGASGSLRDEQF
>NA|TRBV6-2/TRBV6-3
ASRLLGEDYEQY
>TRBD2|TRBV7-9
ASSNGVAGITDTQY
>TRBD1|TRBV4-3
ASSQGDRGNTEAF
>NA|TRBV6-5
ASRADNSGANVLT
>TRBD1|TRBV20-1
SVPTGTANQPQH
>NA|TRBV20-1
SAGDPEGETQY
>NA|TRBV20-1
SAGGRGWTEAF
>TRBD1|TRBV7-9
ALRDPGQMNTEAF
>TRBD2|TRBV7-2
ASSIAGGANTGELF
>NA|TRBV10-1
ASSGSGTYEQY